This paragraph covers one T cell receptor beta chain sequence. Its target is not known. 60 Vbeta and 13 Jbeta primers were used in PCR. Assay used: immunoSEQ multiplex PCR; TCRdb lists only in-frame clones, some missing. The sample lists around 210,000 clones, approximately 85% seen once, with 0.2% to 0.25% in the top ten. J was trimmed by 8 bases and V by 8 bases; bases with no gene match: 11. The CDR3 has 16 residues. Germline V lookup: CDR1 MNHNY, CDR2 SVGAGI (reference sequence). The data originate from a study of cytomegalovirus exposure and HLA in healthy donors. Study background: Of all 370 or so donors who were genotyped, 81% belonged to the Caucasian-associated ancestry cluster. Points from the study as a whole: Analyses of presence/absence relied on an assumption of roughly uniform sequencing depth across donors. For most TCR beta V segments, an earlier analysis put the productive rate at about 87% or about 30% of the time.

The rearrangement links TRBV6-6 to TRBJ2-1, with 14 nucleotides matching TRBD2. The source material was PBMCs. The TCR originated in a girl aged 2-15 years in good health and CMV-seronegative. The CDR3 region is CASASGLAGVVHEQFF. The CDR3 DNA follows: TGTGCCAGCGCCTCGGGACTAGCGGGAGTTGTACATGAGCAGTTCTTC.